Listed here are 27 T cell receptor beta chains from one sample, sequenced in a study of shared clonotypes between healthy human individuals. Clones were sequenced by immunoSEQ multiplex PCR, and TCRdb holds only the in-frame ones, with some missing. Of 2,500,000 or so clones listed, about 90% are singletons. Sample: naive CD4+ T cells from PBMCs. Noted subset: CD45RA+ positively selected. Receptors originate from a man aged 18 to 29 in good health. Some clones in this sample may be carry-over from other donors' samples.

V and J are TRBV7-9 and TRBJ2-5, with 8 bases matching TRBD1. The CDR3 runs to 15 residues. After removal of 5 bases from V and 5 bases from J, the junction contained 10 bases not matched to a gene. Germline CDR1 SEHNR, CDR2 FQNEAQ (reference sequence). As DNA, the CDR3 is TGTGCCAGCAGCCCGACAGGGGACGGACGGGAGACCCAGTACTTC. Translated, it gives CASSPTGDGRETQYF.

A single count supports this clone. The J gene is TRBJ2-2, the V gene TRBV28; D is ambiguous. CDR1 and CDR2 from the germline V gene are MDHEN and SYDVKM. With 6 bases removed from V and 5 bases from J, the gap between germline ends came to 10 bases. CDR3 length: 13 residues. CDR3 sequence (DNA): TGTGCCAGCAGAAATCATGGTACCGGGGAGCTGTTTTTT. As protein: CASRNHGTGELFF.

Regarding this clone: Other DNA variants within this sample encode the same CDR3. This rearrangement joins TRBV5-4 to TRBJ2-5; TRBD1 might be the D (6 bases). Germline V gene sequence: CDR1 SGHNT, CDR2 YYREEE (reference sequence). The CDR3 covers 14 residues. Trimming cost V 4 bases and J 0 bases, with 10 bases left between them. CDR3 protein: CASSPQGNQETQYF. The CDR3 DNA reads TGTGCCAGCAGCCCCCAGGGGAACCAAGAGACCCAGTACTTC.

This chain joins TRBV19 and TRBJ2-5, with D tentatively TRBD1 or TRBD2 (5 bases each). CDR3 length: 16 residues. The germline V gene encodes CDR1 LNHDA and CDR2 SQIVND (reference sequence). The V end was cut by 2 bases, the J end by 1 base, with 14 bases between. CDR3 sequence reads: CASSIRSRGPQETQYF. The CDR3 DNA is TGTGCCAGTAGTATAAGGTCTAGGGGACCCCAAGAGACCCAGTACTTC. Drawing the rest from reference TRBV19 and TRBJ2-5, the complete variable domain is DGGITQSPKYLFRKEGQNVTLSCEQNLNHDAMYWYRQDPGQGLRLIYYSQIVNDFQKGDIAEGYSVSREKKESFPLTVTSAQKNPTAFYLCASSIRSRGPQETQYFGPGTRLLVL.

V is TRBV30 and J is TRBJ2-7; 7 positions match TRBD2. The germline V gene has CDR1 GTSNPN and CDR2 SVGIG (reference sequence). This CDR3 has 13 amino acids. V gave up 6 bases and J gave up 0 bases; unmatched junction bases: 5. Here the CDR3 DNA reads TGTGCCTGCAAGCGGGGAAGCTCCTACGAGCAGTACTTC. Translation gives CACKRGSSYEQYF.

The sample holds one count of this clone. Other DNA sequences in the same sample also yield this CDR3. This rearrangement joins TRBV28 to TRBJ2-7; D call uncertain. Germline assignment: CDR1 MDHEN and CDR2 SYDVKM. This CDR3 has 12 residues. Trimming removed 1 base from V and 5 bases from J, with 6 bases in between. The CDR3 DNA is TGTGCCAGCAGTTTATTTCCCCACGAGCAGTACTTC. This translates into CASSLFPHEQYF.

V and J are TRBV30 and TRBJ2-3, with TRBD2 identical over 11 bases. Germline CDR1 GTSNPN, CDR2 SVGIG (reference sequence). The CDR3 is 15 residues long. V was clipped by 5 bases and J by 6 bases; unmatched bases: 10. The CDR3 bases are TGTGCCTGGGCCGGGACTAGCGGATTTTGGGATACGCAGTATTTT. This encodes CAWAGTSGFWDTQYF.

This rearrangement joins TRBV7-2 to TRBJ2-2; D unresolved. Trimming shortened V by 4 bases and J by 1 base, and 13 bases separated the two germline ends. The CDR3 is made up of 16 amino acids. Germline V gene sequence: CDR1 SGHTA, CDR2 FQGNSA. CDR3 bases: TGTGCCAGCAGCTCTTCCTCCGTGGGGAACACCGGGGAGCTGTTTTTT. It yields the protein CASSSSSVGNTGELFF.

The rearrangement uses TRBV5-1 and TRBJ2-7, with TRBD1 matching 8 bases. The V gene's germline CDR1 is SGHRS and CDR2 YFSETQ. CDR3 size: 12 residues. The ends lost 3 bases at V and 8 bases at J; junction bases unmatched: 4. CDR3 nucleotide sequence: TGCGCCAGCAGCTGGGACAGGAGTCAGCAGTACTTC. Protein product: CASSWDRSQQYF.

The CDR3 is CASSQTGGDSPLHF. The CDR3 nucleotides are TGCGCCAGCAGCCAGACAGGGGGGGATTCACCCCTCCACTTT. The chain has TRBV4-3 and TRBJ1-6, with 9 bases matching TRBD1. This CDR3 is built from 14 residues. The germline CDR1 and CDR2 sequences are LGHNA and YSLEER. Trimming removed 3 bases from V and 8 bases from J; junction bases left unmatched: 2.

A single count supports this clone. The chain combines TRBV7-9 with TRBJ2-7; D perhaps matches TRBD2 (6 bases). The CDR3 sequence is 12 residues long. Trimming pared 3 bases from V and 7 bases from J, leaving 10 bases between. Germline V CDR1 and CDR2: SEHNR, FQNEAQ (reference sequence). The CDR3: CASSFGDSEQYF. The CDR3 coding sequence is TGTGCCAGCAGCTTCGGGGACTCGGAGCAGTACTTC.

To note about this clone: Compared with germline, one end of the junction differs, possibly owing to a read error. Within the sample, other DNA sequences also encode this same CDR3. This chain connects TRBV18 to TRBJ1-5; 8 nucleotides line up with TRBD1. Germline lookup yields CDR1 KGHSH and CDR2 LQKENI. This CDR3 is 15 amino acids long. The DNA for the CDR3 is TGCGCCAGCTCACCCGGACAGGGAAGCAATCAGCCCCAGCATTTT. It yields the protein CASSPGQGSNQPQHF.

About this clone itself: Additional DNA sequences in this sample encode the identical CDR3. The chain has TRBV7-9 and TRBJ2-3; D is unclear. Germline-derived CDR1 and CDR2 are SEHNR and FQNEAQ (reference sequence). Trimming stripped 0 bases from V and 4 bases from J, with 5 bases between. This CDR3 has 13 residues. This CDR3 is CASSLAGSDTQYF. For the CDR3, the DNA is TGTGCCAGCAGCTTAGCAGGGTCAGATACGCAGTATTTT.

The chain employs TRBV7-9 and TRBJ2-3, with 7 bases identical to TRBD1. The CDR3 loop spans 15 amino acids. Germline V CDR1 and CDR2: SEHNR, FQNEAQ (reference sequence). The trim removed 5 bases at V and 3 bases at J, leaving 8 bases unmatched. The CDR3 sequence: CASSDRDRQTDTQYF. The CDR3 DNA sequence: TGTGCCAGCAGCGACCGGGACAGACAAACAGATACGCAGTATTTT.

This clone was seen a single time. The CDR3 protein is CSAPGPLNTGELFF. Written as DNA, the CDR3 is TGCAGTGCGCCCGGGCCCCTAAACACCGGGGAGCTGTTTTTT. V gene TRBV29-1 combines with J gene TRBJ2-2; D remains unclear. The germline gives CDR1 SQVTM, CDR2 ANQGSEA. CDR3 length: 14 amino acids.

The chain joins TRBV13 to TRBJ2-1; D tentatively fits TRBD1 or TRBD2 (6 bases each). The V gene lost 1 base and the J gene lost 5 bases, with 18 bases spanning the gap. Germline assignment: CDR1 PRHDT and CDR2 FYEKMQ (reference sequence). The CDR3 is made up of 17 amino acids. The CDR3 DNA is TGTGCCAGCAGCTTAGCCAGGGGCGGAGGGGCTAACAATGAGCAGTTCTTC. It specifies CASSLARGGGANNEQFF.

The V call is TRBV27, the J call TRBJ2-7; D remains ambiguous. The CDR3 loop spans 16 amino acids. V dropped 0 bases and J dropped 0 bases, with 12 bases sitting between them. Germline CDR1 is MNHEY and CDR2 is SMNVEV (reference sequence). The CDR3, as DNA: TGTGCCAGCAGTTTATCGTACTCCCTCAGCTCCTACGAGCAGTACTTC. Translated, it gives CASSLSYSLSSYEQYF.

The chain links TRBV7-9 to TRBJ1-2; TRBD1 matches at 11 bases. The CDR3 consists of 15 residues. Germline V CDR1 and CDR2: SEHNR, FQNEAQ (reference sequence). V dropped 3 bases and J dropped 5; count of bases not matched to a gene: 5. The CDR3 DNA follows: TGTGCCAGCAGCTTGCCCAGGGACAGGGGGTATGGCTACACCTTC. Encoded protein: CASSLPRDRGYGYTF.

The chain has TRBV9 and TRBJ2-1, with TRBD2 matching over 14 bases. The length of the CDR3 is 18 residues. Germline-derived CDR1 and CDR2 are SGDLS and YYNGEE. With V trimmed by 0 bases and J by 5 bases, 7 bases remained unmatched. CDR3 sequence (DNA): TGTGCCAGCAGCGTAGCCCCCTCGACTAGCGGGAGGGACAATGAGCAGTTCTTC. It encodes CASSVAPSTSGRDNEQFF.

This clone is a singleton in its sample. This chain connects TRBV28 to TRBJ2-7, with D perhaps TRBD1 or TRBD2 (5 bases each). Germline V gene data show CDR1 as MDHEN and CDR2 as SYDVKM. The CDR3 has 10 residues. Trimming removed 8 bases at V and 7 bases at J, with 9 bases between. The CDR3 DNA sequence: TGTGCCAGCGGGACGAGTGAGCAGTACTTC. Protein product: CASGTSEQYF.

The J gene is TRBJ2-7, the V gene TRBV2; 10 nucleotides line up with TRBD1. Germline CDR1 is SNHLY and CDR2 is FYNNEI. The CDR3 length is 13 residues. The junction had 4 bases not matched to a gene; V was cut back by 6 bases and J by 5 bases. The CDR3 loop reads CASSRDRGHEQYF. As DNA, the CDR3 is TGTGCCAGCAGCCGGGACAGGGGTCACGAGCAGTACTTC.

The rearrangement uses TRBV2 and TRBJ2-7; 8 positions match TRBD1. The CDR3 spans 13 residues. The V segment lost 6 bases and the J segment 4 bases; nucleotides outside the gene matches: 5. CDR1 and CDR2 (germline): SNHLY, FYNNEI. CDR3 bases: TGTGCCAGCAGCCGGGACAGGAGATACGAGCAGTACTTC. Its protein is CASSRDRRYEQYF.

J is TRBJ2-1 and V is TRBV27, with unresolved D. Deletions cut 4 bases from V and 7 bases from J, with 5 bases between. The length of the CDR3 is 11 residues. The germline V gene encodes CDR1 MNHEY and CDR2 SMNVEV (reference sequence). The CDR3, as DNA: TGTGCCAGCAGTTCTTTTAATGAGCAGTTCTTC. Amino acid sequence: CASSSFNEQFF.

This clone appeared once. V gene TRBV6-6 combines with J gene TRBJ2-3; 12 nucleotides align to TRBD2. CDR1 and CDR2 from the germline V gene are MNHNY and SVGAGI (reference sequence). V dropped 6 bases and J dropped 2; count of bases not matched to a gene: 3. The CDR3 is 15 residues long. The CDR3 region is CASSLAGGATDTQYF. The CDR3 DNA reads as TGTGCCAGCAGCCTAGCGGGAGGGGCCACAGATACGCAGTATTTT.

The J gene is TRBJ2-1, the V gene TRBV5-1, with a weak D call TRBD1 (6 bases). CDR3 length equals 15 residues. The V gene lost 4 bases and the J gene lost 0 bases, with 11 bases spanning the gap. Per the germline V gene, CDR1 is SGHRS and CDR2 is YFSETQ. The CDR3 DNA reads TGCGCCAGCAGCGAAGGGGGTCGCTCCTACAATGAGCAGTTCTTC. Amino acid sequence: CASSEGGRSYNEQFF.

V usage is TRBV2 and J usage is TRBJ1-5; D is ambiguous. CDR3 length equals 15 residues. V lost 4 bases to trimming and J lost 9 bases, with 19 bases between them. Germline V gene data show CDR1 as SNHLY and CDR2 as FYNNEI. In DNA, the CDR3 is TGTGCCAGCAGTGCAGGCGAGAAGGGTTTGAGGCCCCAGCATTTT. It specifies CASSAGEKGLRPQHF.

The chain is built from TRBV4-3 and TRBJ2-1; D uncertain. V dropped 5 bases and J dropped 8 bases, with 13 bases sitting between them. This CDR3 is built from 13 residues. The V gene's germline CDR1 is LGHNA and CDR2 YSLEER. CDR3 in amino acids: CASSASNGDEQFF. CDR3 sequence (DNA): TGCGCCAGCAGCGCGTCCAATGGCGATGAGCAGTTCTTC.